The clone carrying this TCR beta chain was recorded many times. Antigen specificity is unknown. The source of the sample is a study of Graves' ophthalmopathy and Graves' hyperthyroidism. As the template, RNA transcripts were used to amplify TCR beta CDR3 regions. An initial RT-PCR round employing HTBI primers preceded a second-round multiplex PCR. A single record per CDR3 protein comes from TCRdb applying MiXCR to the multiplex PCR reads. This repertoire shows about half a million distinct CDR3 sequences, 14% found once; its top ten account for approximately 9.8%. Trimming removed 3 bases from V and 5 bases from J, with 14 bases in between. Germline V gene data show CDR1 as LNHDA and CDR2 as SQIVND (reference sequence). The CDR3 sequence is 15 residues long. Physicians reached a diagnosis by relying on clinical symptoms, serum thyroxine, TRAb, thyroid ultrasound and orbital computed tomography. Overall study findings and caveats: In separating ophthalmopathy from stable hyperthyroidism, a 13-signature model achieved 85% to 90% sensitivity and around 81% specificity.

This receptor was obtained from a woman aged 25 to 45 with Graves' ophthalmopathy. The V and J genes are TRBV19 and TRBJ1-5; D is uncertain. The sample comprised blood. CDR3 amino acids: CASSIFGGSHQPQHF. DNA of the CDR3: TGTGCCAGTAGTATCTTTGGAGGATCCCATCAGCCCCAGCATTTT.